This passage covers 29 T cell receptor beta chains from one sample sequenced in a study of T cells after yellow fever vaccination. TCRdb called the 5' RACE reads again in MiXCR, with one record for every CDR3 protein. The repertoire holds under 700,000 distinct CDR3 sequences, with about 17% as singletons. This material consisted of PBMCs, taken about 5 days after the first yellow fever vaccination. The receptors stem from a man aged 18 to 35 who received the YFV17D yellow fever vaccine.

The chain combines TRBV13 with TRBJ2-7; D unclear. Germline loops: CDR1 PRHDT, CDR2 FYEKMQ (reference sequence). This CDR3 is built from 12 residues. The V end was cut by 3 bases, the J end by 3 bases, with 6 bases between. DNA for the CDR3: TGTGCCAGCAGCTTCCAAAGCTACGAGCAGTACTTC. It translates to CASSFQSYEQYF.

This clonotype occurred a few times. V is TRBV9 and J is TRBJ2-1; 10 nucleotides agree with TRBD2. J gave up 2 bases and V 3 bases, and 2 bases lay outside the gene matches. The length of the CDR3 is 15 residues. CDR1 and CDR2 from the germline V gene are SGDLS and YYNGEE. The DNA of the CDR3 is TGTGCCAGCAGCGAAGCGGGGGGGGCCTACAATGAGCAGTTCTTC. Residues: CASSEAGGAYNEQFF.

A few counts support this clonotype. The chain couples TRBV5-1 to TRBJ2-1, with 8 bases lining up with TRBD1. Germline V gives CDR1 SGHRS, CDR2 YFSETQ. This CDR3 is built from 14 residues. V shed 0 bases, J shed 9 bases, and the junction held 5 bases outside the gene matches. The CDR3 reads CASSLAKTGVEQFF. The CDR3 DNA follows: TGCGCCAGCAGCTTGGCCAAGACAGGGGTTGAGCAGTTCTTC.

This clonotype was counted between two and nine times. The chain combines TRBV4-3 with TRBJ1-1; 8 nucleotides align to TRBD1. This CDR3 spans 17 amino acids. V lost 1 base and J lost 2; bases outside the gene matches: 9. Germline V CDR1 and CDR2: LGHNA, YSLEER. CDR3 sequence (DNA): TGCGCCAGCAGCCAAGGCATTCCCGGACAGGGAAACACTGAAGCTTTCTTT. Translated: CASSQGIPGQGNTEAFF.

This clonotype showed up just a few times. This sequence joins TRBV7-9 and TRBJ1-6; D unresolved. Germline-derived CDR1 and CDR2 are SEHNR and FQNEAQ (reference sequence). Trimming pared 2 bases from V and 13 bases from J, leaving 9 bases between. There are 12 residues in the CDR3. CDR3 region: CASSLLPRPLHF. The CDR3 region has the DNA TGTGCCAGCAGCTTACTCCCTCGGCCCCTCCACTTT.

This clonotype was detected a few times. This chain joins TRBV9 and TRBJ2-1; the match to TRBD2 covers 9 bases. Unmatched junction bases numbered 7, after V lost 4 bases and J lost 8 bases. The CDR3 is made up of 14 amino acids. Germline loops: CDR1 SGDLS, CDR2 YYNGEE. The CDR3 loop is CASSPGTSSDEQFF. DNA of the CDR3: TGTGCCAGCAGCCCGGGGACTAGCAGCGATGAGCAGTTCTTC.

The V gene is TRBV5-1, the J gene TRBJ1-3; D possibly corresponds to TRBD1 (6 bases). Deletions cut 3 bases from V and 8 bases from J, with 18 bases between. The CDR3 is 15 amino acids. Germline V gene lookup returns CDR1 SGHRS and CDR2 YFSETQ. CDR3 nucleotides: TGCGCCAGCAGCTCGGAAGGGGGAGGAGGTGACACCATATATTTT. Protein product: CASSSEGGGGDTIYF.

This clonotype was seen more than once but under ten times. The V and J genes are TRBV9 and TRBJ2-3, with D possibly TRBD2 on 7 matching bases. Trimming took 3 bases from V and 6 from J, leaving 17 bases between them. Germline loops: CDR1 SGDLS, CDR2 YYNGEE. The CDR3 extends over 15 amino acids. The CDR3 reads CASSGPRGGADTQYF. Here the CDR3 DNA reads TGTGCCAGCAGCGGACCTAGGGGGGGGGCGGATACGCAGTATTTT.

The chain couples TRBV4-1 to TRBJ2-3; D is ambiguous. Germline CDR1 is MGHRA and CDR2 is YSYEKL. The V end lost 0 bases, the J end lost 6 bases, and 16 bases lay between the germline ends. This CDR3 region has 16 residues. CDR3 region: CASSQESLEVGDTQYF. CDR3 in DNA: TGCGCCAGCAGCCAAGAGAGCCTAGAAGTGGGGGATACGCAGTATTTT.

Details on this clonotype: At one of its ends the junction is not consistent with the germline gene, which may arise from a read error. CDR3 sequence: CASSQDTRTDF. The DNA of the CDR3 is TGCGCCAGCAGCCAAGATACTAGAACAGACTTC. The chain joins TRBV4-3 to TRBJ2-5; a possible D gene is TRBD2 (5 bases). Per germline, CDR1 LGHNA and CDR2 YSLEER. This CDR3 spans 11 amino acids.

The genes are TRBV9 and TRBJ1-3; D unresolved. V dropped 3 bases and J dropped 8 bases, with 15 bases sitting between them. The CDR3 is 14 amino acids. Germline CDR1 SGDLS, CDR2 YYNGEE. For the CDR3, the DNA is TGTGCCAGCAGCGCCCAGGTGGGGTCGCACACCATATATTTT. As protein: CASSAQVGSHTIYF.

In its sample, this clonotype was seen a few times. This chain uses TRBV7-2 with TRBJ2-5; weak D call: TRBD1 (6 bases). The CDR3 sequence is 14 residues long. V dropped 6 bases and J dropped 7 bases, with 18 bases sitting between them. Germline loops: CDR1 SGHTA, CDR2 FQGNSA. For the CDR3, the DNA is TGTGCCAGCAGATCTAATACAGGGTACGGGACCCAGTACTTC. Translating it yields CASRSNTGYGTQYF.

This clonotype has just a few counts. V and J are TRBV6-1 and TRBJ1-1, with 8 bases matching TRBD1. The V gene end was trimmed by 5 bases and the J gene end by 5 bases; junction bases not matched to a gene: 7. CDR1 and CDR2 from the germline V gene are MNHNS and SASEGT. This CDR3 has 14 residues. DNA for the CDR3: TGTGCCAGCAGTACGGACAGGGTGTCGACTGAAGCTTTCTTT. Its protein is CASSTDRVSTEAFF.

Only a few counts were recorded for this clonotype. The chain is built from TRBV11-1 and TRBJ2-3; 10 bases agree with TRBD1. The CDR3 consists of 18 residues. Germline values: CDR1 SGHAT, CDR2 FQDESV (reference sequence). With 5 bases clipped from V and 2 bases from J, the junction kept 13 bases outside the gene matches. The CDR3 DNA is TGTGCCAGCAGCCCGCCTAGGACGGGGACAGGGGACACAGATACGCAGTATTTT. Its protein is CASSPPRTGTGDTDTQYF.

This clonotype has a handful of counts. CDR3 nucleotide sequence: TGCAGTGCTAGAGAGGGGGCAGCGGGGGAGCTGTTTTTT. This translates into CSAREGAAGELFF. This rearrangement joins TRBV20-1 to TRBJ2-2; D possibly corresponds to TRBD1 (6 bases). This CDR3 is 13 amino acids long. Germline V CDR1 and CDR2: DFQATT, SNEGSKA (reference sequence). The germline V and J ends were trimmed by 0 bases and 8 bases, with 10 bases remaining between them.

V is TRBV5-1 and J is TRBJ1-1; weak D call: TRBD1 (5 bases). This CDR3 has 14 residues. The V gene's germline CDR1 is SGHRS and CDR2 YFSETQ. V gave up 3 bases and J gave up 6 bases, with 15 bases separating them. The CDR3 region has the DNA TGCGCCAGCAGCTCGGGACCCAGGATGCCTGAAGCTTTCTTT. This sequence encodes CASSSGPRMPEAFF.

The V call is TRBV5-1, the J call TRBJ1-5; no clear D gene. The germline CDR1 and CDR2 sequences are SGHRS and YFSETQ. Trimming pared 6 bases from V and 4 bases from J, leaving 5 bases between. The CDR3 is 11 residues long. The CDR3, as DNA: TGCGCCAGCATGGGGAATCAGCCCCAGCATTTT. As protein: CASMGNQPQHF.

The rearrangement links TRBV5-1 to TRBJ1-6; D is possibly TRBD1 (5 bases). Germline CDR1 SGHRS, CDR2 YFSETQ. Trimming stripped 0 bases from V and 7 bases from J, with 17 bases between. CDR3 length: 17 residues. Here the CDR3 DNA reads TGCGCCAGCAGCTTGGTCGGGGGACGGGAGACAAATTCACCCCTCCACTTT. It encodes CASSLVGGRETNSPLHF.

The table lists this clonotype with many counts. This chain links TRBV7-3 with TRBJ2-5; D is possibly TRBD1 (5 bases). V lost 4 bases, J lost 1 base, and 7 bases lay in between. Germline CDR1 is SGHTA and CDR2 is FQGTGA. This CDR3 has 13 residues. Here the CDR3 reads CASSSTAQETQYF. CDR3 coding DNA: TGTGCCAGCAGCTCGACAGCCCAAGAGACCCAGTACTTC.

The chain employs TRBV7-2 and TRBJ2-7; 9 bases match TRBD2. There are 15 residues in the CDR3. V shed 5 bases and J 4 bases; nucleotides not matched to a gene: 9. Looked up from germline, CDR1 is SGHTA and CDR2 is FQGNSA. CDR3: CASSPHSGGAYEQYV. As DNA, the CDR3 is TGTGCCAGCAGCCCTCATAGCGGGGGAGCTTACGAGCAGTACGTC.

This clonotype was recorded many times. J is TRBJ1-6 and V is TRBV28, with D perhaps matching TRBD1 (5 bases). The CDR3 length is 13 residues. From germline, CDR1 is MDHEN and CDR2 SYDVKM. The V end was cut by 6 bases, the J end by 7 bases, with 10 bases between. CDR3 sequence reads: CASRREGNSPLHF. The DNA for the CDR3 is TGTGCCAGCAGGAGAGAGGGGAATTCACCCCTCCACTTT. Supplemented by reference TRBV28 and TRBJ1-6, the full variable domain reads DVKVTQSSRYLVKRTGEKVFLECVQDMDHENMFWYRQDPGLGLRLIYFSYDVKMKEKGDIPEGYSVSREKKERFSLILESASTNQTSMYLCASRREGNSPLHFGNGTRLTVT.

This clonotype came up a few times. J is TRBJ2-2 and V is TRBV7-9, with D unresolved. The V and J ends lost 5 bases and 8 bases respectively, with 6 bases between them. Per the germline V gene, CDR1 is SEHNR and CDR2 is FQNEAQ (reference sequence). The CDR3 is 11 residues long. CDR3 DNA: TGTGCCAGCAGCATTGCGGGGGAGCTGTTTTTT. Translated, it gives CASSIAGELFF. Combining the CDR3 with reference TRBV7-9 and TRBJ2-2 gives the whole variable domain DTGVSQNPRHKITKRGQNVTFRCDPISEHNRLYWYRQTLGQGPEFLTYFQNEAQLEKSRLLSDRFSAERPKGSFSTLEIQRTEQGDSAMYLCASSIAGELFFGEGSRLTVL.

The chain recombines TRBV5-4 with TRBJ2-3, with D possibly called TRBD1 or TRBD2 (6 bases each). Deletions cut 5 bases from V and 9 bases from J, with 19 bases between. From germline, CDR1 is SGHNT and CDR2 YYREEE (reference sequence). The CDR3 loop spans 14 amino acids. CDR3: CASSSDRWEETQYF. CDR3 nucleotides: TGTGCCAGCAGTTCCGACAGGTGGGAGGAGACGCAGTATTTT.

This clonotype was detected a few times. The rearrangement links TRBV5-1 to TRBJ2-5; TRBD2 matches 8 bases. V was pared by 0 bases and J by 5 bases, with 6 bases of the junction left unmatched. CDR1 and CDR2 from the germline V gene are SGHRS and YFSETQ. CDR3 size: 15 residues. For the CDR3, the DNA is TGCGCCAGCAGCTTGGGACGGGGGGGCCCGGAGACCCAGTACTTC. Its translation: CASSLGRGGPETQYF.

A few counts support this clonotype. The CDR3 loop reads CATSDPGTGAGETQYF. The CDR3 nucleotides read TGTGCCACCAGTGATCCCGGGACAGGGGCAGGAGAGACCCAGTACTTC. V usage is TRBV24-1 and J usage is TRBJ2-5; 10 nucleotides agree with TRBD1. Germline assignment: CDR1 KGHDR and CDR2 SFDVKD. V was clipped by 3 bases and J by 4 bases; unmatched bases: 7. The CDR3 is made up of 16 amino acids.

The chain links TRBV10-1 to TRBJ1-2; D may be TRBD1 (5 bases). The V and J ends lost 8 bases and 4 bases respectively, with 11 bases between them. Germline V gene sequence: CDR1 WNHNN, CDR2 SYGVQD (reference sequence). The CDR3 extends over 12 amino acids. Here the CDR3 reads CASGTGTYGYTF. CDR3 in DNA: TGCGCCAGCGGGACGGGGACCTATGGCTACACCTTC.

J is TRBJ2-1 and V is TRBV2; 10 bases are shared with TRBD2. The germline CDR1 and CDR2 sequences are SNHLY and FYNNEI. V gave up 5 bases and J gave up 9 bases; unmatched junction bases: 4. The CDR3 length is 13 residues. CDR3 DNA sequence: TGTGCCAGCAGTCCGGGACTAGCGTCTGAGCAGTTCTTC. This codes for CASSPGLASEQFF.

This clonotype came up a few times. The genes are TRBV15 and TRBJ2-3; D is tentatively TRBD1 or TRBD2 (5 bases each). CDR1 is LNHNV and CDR2 is YYDKDF in the germline V gene (reference sequence). V gave up 0 bases and J gave up 1 base, with 8 bases separating them. This CDR3 contains 15 residues. CDR3 protein: CATSRDQGGTDTQYF. The CDR3 DNA reads as TGTGCCACCAGCAGAGATCAGGGAGGCACAGATACGCAGTATTTT.

With regard to this clonotype: It may be a read error: a sequence one base away is much more abundant. The conserved closing phenylalanine or tryptophan is absent in this CDR3, likely reflecting a read error. This chain connects TRBV5-1 to TRBJ1-1; 10 bases are shared with TRBD1. Losses at the gene ends were 3 bases for V and 6 bases for J; bases not matched to a gene: 8. The CDR3 sequence is 15 residues long. Germline V gene lookup returns CDR1 SGHRS and CDR2 YFSETQ. The CDR3 protein is CASSYDRGRSPEAFL. CDR3 coding DNA: TGCGCCAGCAGCTACGACAGGGGGCGGTCTCCTGAAGCTTTCCTT.